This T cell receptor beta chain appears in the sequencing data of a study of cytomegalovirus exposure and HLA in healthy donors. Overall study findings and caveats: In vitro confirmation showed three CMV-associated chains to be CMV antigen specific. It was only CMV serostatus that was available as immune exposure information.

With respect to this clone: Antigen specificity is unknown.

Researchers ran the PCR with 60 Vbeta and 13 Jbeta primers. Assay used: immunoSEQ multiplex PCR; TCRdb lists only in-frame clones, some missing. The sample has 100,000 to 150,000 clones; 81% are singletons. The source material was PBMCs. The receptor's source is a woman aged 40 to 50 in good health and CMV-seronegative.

This CDR3 reads CASSDLSTSYEQYF. The CDR3 nucleotides read TGTGCCAGCAGTGATTTATCTACCTCCTACGAGCAGTACTTC. This chain connects TRBV6-1 to TRBJ2-7, with D uncertain. Trimming cost V 3 bases and J 0 bases, with 9 bases left between them. Germline V lookup: CDR1 MNHNS, CDR2 SASEGT. This CDR3 has 14 amino acids.